The 4 T cell receptor beta chains below were found in one sample sequenced in a study of blood T cell repertoires in COVID-19. Generated by immunoSEQ multiplex PCR, the TCRdb table keeps only in-frame clones and is missing some. Among 180,000 or so clones listed, over 70% were seen once. Sequencing input: PBMCs or T cells enriched from blood (not recorded which). These TCRs come from a man in his sixties who had been exposed to COVID-19.

This chain links TRBV19 with TRBJ2-7; D possibly corresponds to TRBD2 (5 bases). This CDR3 is built from 16 residues. V dropped 4 bases and J dropped 4 bases, with 20 bases sitting between them. Germline lookup yields CDR1 LNHDA and CDR2 SQIVND (reference sequence). CDR3 coding DNA: TGTGCCAGTAGTAAGGGCTACGGACTCCCCCCTTACGAGCAGTACTTC. Translation gives CASSKGYGLPPYEQYF. Full variable domain (remainder filled in from reference TRBV19 and TRBJ2-7): DGGITQSPKYLFRKEGQNVTLSCEQNLNHDAMYWYRQDPGQGLRLIYYSQIVNDFQKGDIAEGYSVSREKKESFPLTVTSAQKNPTAFYLCASSKGYGLPPYEQYFGPGTRLTVT.

This clone was counted only a few times. The chain links TRBV11-3 to TRBJ2-1; 10 bases agree with TRBD2. In germline, CDR1 is SGHNT, CDR2 YENEEA. This CDR3 contains 15 residues. Germline trimming cut 6 bases from V and 5 bases from J; bases unmatched to any gene: 7. The CDR3 loop reads CASRSKREGNNEQFF. The DNA of the CDR3 is TGTGCCAGCAGGTCCAAGCGGGAGGGTAACAATGAGCAGTTCTTC.

Only one count was recorded for this clone. The CDR3 loop reads CASSPGTGGYEQYF. CDR3 nucleotide sequence: TGCGCCAGCAGCCCCGGGACAGGGGGCTACGAGCAGTACTTC. The gene calls are TRBV5-1 and TRBJ2-7, with 11 bases identical to TRBD1. V shed 4 bases and J 3 bases; nucleotides not matched to a gene: 3. CDR3 length: 14 residues. CDR1 and CDR2 (germline): SGHRS, YFSETQ.

This chain links TRBV27 with TRBJ2-1; the D is unclear. The germline gives CDR1 MNHEY, CDR2 SMNVEV (reference sequence). The CDR3 has 17 residues. V was cut by 2 bases and J by 0 bases, with 14 bases left in between. The CDR3 loop reads CASSLGKSESSYNEQFF. DNA of the CDR3: TGTGCCAGCAGTTTAGGTAAGAGCGAGAGCTCCTACAATGAGCAGTTCTTC.